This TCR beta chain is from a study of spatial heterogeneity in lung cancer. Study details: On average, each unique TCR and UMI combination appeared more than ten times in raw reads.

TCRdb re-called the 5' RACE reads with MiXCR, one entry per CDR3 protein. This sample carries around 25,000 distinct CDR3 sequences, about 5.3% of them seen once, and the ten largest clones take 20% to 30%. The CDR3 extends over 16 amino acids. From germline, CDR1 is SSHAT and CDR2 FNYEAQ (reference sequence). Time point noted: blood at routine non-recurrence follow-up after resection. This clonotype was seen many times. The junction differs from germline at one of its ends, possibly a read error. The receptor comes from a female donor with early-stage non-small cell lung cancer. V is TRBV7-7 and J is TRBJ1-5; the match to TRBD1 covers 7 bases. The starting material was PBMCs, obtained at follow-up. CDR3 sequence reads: CASSRTRDRSGQPQHF. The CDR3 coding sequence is TGTGCTAGCAGTCGGACTAGGGACAGATCGGGCCAGCCCCAGCATTTT. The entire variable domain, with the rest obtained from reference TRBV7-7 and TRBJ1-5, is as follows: GAGVSQSPRYKVTKRGQDVTLRCDPISSHATLYWYQQALGQGPEFLTYFNYEAQPDKSGLPSDRFSAERPEGSISTLTIQRTEQRDSAMYRCASSRTRDRSGQPQHFGDGTRLSIL.